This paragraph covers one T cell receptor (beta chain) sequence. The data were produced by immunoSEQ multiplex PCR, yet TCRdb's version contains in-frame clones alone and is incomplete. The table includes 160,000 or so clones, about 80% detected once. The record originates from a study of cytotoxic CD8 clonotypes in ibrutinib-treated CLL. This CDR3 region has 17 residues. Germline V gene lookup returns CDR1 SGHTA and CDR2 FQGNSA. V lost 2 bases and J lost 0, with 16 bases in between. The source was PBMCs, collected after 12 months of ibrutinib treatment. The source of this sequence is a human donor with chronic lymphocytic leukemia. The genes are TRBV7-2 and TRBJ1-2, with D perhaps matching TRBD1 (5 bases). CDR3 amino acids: CASSLRSYAGSNYGYTF. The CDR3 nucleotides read TGTGCCAGCAGCTTAAGGTCATACGCAGGGTCTAACTATGGCTACACCTTC.